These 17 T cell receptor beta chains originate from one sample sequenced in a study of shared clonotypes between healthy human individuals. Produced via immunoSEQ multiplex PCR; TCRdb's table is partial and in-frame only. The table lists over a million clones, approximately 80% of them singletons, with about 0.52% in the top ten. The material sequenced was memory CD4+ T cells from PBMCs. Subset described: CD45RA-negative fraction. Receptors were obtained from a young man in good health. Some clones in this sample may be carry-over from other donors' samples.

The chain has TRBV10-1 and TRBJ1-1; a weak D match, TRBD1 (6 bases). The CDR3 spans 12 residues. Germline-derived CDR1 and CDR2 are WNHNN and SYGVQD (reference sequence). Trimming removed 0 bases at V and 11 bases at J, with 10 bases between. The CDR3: CASSESGGPAFF. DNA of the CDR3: TGCGCCAGCAGTGAGTCGGGGGGGCCGGCTTTCTTT.

CDR3 in amino acids: CAWSVYRETEQYF. As DNA, the CDR3 is TGTGCCTGGAGTGTATACAGGGAGACCGAGCAGTACTTC. V usage is TRBV30 and J usage is TRBJ2-7; possibly TRBD1 for D (6 bases). CDR1 and CDR2 (germline): GTSNPN, SVGIG (reference sequence). The V and J ends lost 0 bases and 6 bases respectively, with 12 bases between them. CDR3 length: 13 amino acids.

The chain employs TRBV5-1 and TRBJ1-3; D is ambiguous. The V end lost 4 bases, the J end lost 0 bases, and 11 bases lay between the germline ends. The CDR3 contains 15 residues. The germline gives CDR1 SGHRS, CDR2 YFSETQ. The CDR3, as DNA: TGCGCCAGCAGCCCGTCCGCCTTCTCTGGAAACACCATATATTTT. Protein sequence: CASSPSAFSGNTIYF.

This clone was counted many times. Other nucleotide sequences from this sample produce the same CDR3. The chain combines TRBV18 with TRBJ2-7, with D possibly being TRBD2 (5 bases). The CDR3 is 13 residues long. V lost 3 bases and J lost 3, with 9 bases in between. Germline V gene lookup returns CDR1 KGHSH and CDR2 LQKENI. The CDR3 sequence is CASSPAGGYEQYF. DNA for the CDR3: TGTGCCAGCTCACCCGCCGGAGGCTACGAGCAGTACTTC.

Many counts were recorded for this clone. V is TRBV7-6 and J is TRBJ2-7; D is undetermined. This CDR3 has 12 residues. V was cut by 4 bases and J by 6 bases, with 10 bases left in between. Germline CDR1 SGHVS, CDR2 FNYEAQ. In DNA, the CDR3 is TGTGCCAGCAGCTCAGTGATAGGCGAGCAGTACTTC. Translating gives CASSSVIGEQYF. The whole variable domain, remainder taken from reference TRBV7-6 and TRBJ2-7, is GAGVSQSPRYKVTKRGQDVALRCDPISGHVSLYWYRQALGQGPEFLTYFNYEAQQDKSGLPNDRFSAERPEGSISTLTIQRTEQRDSAMYRCASSSVIGEQYFGPGTRLTVT.

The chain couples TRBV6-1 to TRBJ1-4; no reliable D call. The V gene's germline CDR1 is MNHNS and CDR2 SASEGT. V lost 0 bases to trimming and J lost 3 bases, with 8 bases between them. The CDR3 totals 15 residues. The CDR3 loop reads CASSEAYVANEKLFF. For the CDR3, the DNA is TGTGCCAGCAGTGAAGCCTACGTCGCTAATGAAAAACTGTTTTTT.

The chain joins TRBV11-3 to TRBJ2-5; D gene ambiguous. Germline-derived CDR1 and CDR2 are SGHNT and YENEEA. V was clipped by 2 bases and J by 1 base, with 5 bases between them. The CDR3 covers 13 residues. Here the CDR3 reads CASSLWGQETQYF. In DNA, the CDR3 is TGTGCCAGCAGCTTATGGGGCCAAGAGACCCAGTACTTC.

The CDR3: CASRAARDRTYEQYF. The DNA for the CDR3 is TGTGCCAGCAGGGCAGCACGGGACAGGACCTACGAGCAGTACTTC. The chain employs TRBV6-5 and TRBJ2-7; TRBD1 matches at 8 bases. Trimming removed 6 bases from V and 2 bases from J; junction bases left unmatched: 9. Per the germline V gene, CDR1 is MNHEY and CDR2 is SVGAGI. CDR3 length equals 15 residues.

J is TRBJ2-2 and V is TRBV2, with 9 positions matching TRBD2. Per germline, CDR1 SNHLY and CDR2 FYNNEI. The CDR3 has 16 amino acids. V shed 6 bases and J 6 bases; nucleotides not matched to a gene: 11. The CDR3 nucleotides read TGTGCCAGCAGAAAAACGACTAGCGGACGACCCGGGGAGCTGTTTTTT. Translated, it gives CASRKTTSGRPGELFF.

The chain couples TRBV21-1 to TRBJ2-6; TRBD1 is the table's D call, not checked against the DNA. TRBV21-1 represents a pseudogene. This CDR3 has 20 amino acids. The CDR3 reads CASSNQGQDRGRTGANVLTF. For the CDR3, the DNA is TGTGCCAGCAGCAACCAGGGGCAGGACAGGGGGCGTACTGGGGCCAACGTCCTGACTTTC.

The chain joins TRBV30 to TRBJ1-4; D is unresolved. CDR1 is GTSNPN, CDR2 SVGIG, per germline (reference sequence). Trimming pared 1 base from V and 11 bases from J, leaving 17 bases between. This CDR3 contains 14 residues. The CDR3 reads CAWSEAGIAFKLFF. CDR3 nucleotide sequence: TGTGCCTGGAGTGAGGCAGGAATCGCATTCAAACTGTTTTTT. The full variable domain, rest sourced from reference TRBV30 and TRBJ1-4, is SQTIHQWPATLVQPVGSPLSLECTVEGTSNPNLYWYRQAAGRGLQLLFYSVGIGQISSEVPQNLSASRPQDRQFILSSKKLLLSDSGFYLCAWSEAGIAFKLFFGSGTQLSVL.

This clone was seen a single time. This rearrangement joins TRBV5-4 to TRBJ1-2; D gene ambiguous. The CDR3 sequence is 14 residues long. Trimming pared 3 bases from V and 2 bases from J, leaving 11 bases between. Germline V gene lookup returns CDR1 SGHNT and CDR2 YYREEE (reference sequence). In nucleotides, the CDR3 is TGTGCCAGCAGCTCGTACACCGCGAACTATGGCTACACCTTC. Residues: CASSSYTANYGYTF.

CDR3 DNA sequence: TGTGCCAGCAGCTTAACTAGCGGGGGGCCCTACGAGCAGTACTTC. Encoded protein: CASSLTSGGPYEQYF. This sequence joins TRBV11-2 and TRBJ2-7; 12 positions match TRBD2. The ends lost 2 bases at V and 2 bases at J; junction bases unmatched: 1. CDR1 is SGHAT and CDR2 is FQNNGV in the germline V gene. There are 15 residues in the CDR3.

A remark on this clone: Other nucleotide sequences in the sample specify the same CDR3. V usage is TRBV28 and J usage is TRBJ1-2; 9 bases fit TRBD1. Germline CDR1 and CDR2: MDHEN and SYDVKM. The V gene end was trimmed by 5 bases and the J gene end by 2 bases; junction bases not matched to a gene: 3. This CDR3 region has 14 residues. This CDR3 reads CASSSTGGNYGYTF. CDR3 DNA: TGTGCCAGCAGTAGCACAGGGGGCAACTATGGCTACACCTTC.

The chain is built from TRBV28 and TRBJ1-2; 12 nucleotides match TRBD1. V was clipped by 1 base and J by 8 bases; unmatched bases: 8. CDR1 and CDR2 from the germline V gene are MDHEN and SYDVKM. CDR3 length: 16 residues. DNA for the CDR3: TGTGCCAGCAGTTTATCCGTGGGACAGGGGGCATCGGGCTACACCTTC. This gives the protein CASSLSVGQGASGYTF.

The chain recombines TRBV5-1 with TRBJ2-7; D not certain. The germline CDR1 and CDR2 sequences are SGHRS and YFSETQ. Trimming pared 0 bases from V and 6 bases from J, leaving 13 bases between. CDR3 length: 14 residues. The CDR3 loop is CASSLGPGSTEQYF. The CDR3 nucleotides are TGCGCCAGCAGCTTGGGGCCAGGTAGTACCGAGCAGTACTTC.

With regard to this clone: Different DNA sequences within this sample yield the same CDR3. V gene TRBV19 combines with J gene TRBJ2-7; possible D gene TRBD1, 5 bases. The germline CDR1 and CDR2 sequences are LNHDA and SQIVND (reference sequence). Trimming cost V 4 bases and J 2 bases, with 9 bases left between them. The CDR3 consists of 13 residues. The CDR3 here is CASSRDRAYEQYF. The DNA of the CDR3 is TGTGCCAGTAGTAGAGACAGAGCCTACGAGCAGTACTTC.